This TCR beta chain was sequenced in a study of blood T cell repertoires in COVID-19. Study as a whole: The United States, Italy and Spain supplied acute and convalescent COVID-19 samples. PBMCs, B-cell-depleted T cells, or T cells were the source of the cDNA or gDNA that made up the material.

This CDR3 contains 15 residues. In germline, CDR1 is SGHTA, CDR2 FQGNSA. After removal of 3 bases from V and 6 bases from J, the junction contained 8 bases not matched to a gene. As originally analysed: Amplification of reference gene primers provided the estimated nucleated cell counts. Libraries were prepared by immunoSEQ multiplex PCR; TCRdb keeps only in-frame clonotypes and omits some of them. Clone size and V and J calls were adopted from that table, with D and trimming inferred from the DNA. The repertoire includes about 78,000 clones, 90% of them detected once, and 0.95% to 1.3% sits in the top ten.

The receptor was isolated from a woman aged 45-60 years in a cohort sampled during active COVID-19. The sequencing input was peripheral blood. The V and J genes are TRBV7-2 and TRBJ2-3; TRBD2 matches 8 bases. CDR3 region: CASSFTGGPADTQYF. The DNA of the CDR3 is TGTGCCAGCAGCTTCACGGGAGGGCCTGCGGATACGCAGTATTTT.